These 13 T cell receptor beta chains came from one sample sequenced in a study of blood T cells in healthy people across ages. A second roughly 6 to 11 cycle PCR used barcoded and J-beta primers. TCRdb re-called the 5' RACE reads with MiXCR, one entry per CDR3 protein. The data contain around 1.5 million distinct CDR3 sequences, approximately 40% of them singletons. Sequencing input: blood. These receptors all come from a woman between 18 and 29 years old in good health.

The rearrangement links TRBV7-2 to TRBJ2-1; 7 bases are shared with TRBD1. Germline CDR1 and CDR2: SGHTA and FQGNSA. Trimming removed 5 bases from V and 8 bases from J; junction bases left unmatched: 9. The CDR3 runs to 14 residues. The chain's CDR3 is CASSRGPTGDEQFF. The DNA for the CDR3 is TGTGCCAGCAGCCGAGGACCCACAGGGGATGAGCAGTTCTTC.

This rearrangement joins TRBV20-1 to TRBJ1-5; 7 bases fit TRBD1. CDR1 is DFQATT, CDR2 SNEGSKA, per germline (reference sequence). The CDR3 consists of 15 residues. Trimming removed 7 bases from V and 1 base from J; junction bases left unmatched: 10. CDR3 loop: CSVEGEGASNQPQHF. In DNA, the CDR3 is TGCAGTGTCGAAGGGGAGGGGGCGAGCAATCAGCCCCAGCATTTT.

CDR3 in DNA: TGCAGTGCTAGGTGGGGACAGGTCTCCTACGAGCAGTACTTC. Encoded protein: CSARWGQVSYEQYF. The chain recombines TRBV20-1 with TRBJ2-7; 8 bases agree with TRBD1. The junction had 4 bases not matched to a gene; V was cut back by 3 bases and J by 0 bases. Germline CDR1 and CDR2: DFQATT and SNEGSKA (reference sequence). The CDR3 has 14 amino acids.

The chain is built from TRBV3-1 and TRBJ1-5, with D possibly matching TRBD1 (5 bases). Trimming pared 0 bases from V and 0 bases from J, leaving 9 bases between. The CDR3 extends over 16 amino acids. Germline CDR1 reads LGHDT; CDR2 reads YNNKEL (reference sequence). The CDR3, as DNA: TGTGCCAGCAGCCAAGAACGGGGGGGTAGCAATCAGCCCCAGCATTTT. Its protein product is CASSQERGGSNQPQHF.

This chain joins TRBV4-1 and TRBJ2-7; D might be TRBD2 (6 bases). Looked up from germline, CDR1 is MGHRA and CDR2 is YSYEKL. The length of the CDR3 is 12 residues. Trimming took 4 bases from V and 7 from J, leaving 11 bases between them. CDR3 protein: CASSLLASEQYF. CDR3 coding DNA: TGCGCCAGCAGCCTTCTAGCGAGTGAGCAGTACTTC.

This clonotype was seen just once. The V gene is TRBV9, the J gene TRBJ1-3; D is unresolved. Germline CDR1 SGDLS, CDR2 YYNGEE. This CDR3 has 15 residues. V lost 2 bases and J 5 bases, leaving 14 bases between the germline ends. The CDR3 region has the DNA TGTGCCAGCAGCGTCGAGGGCGGCATTCGAAACACCATATATTTT. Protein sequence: CASSVEGGIRNTIYF.

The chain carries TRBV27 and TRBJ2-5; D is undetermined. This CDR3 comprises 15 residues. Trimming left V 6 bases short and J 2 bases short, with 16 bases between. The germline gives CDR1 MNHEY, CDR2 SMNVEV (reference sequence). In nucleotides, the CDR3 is TGTGCCAGCAGCCCCGCATTATCGCGGCAAGAGACCCAGTACTTC. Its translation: CASSPALSRQETQYF.

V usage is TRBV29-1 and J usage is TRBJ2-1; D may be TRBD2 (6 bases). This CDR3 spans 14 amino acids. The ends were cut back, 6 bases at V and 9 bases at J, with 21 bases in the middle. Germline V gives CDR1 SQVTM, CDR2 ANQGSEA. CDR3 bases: TGCAGCGTAGACTCCGGGACTCCGAGCGGTGAGCAGTTCTTC. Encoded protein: CSVDSGTPSGEQFF.

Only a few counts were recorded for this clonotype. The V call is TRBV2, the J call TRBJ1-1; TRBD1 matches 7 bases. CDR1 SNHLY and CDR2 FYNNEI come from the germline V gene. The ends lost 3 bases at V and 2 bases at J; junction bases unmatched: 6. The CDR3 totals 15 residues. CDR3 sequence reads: CASSDPGTVNTEAFF. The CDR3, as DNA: TGTGCCAGCAGTGACCCCGGGACAGTAAACACTGAAGCTTTCTTT. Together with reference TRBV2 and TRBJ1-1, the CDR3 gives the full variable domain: EPEVTQTPSHQVTQMGQEVILRCVPISNHLYFYWYRQILGQKVEFLVSFYNNEISEKSEIFDDQFSVERPDGSNFTLKIRSTKLEDSAMYFCASSDPGTVNTEAFFGQGTRLTVV.

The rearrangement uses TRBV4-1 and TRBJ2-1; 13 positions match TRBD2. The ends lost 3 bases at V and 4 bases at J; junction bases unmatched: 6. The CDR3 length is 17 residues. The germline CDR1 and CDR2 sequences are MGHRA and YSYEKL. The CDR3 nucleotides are TGCGCCAGCAGCCATGATGGGACTAGCGGGAAGTACAATGAGCAGTTCTTC. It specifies CASSHDGTSGKYNEQFF.

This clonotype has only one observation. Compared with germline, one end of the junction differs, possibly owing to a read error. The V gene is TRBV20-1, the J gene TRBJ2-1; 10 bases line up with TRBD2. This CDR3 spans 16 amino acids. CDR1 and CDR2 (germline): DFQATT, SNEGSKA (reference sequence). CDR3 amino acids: CSAPSSGRTSYNVQFF. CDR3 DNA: TGCAGTGCCCCATCTAGCGGGAGAACGTCCTACAATGTGCAGTTCTTC.

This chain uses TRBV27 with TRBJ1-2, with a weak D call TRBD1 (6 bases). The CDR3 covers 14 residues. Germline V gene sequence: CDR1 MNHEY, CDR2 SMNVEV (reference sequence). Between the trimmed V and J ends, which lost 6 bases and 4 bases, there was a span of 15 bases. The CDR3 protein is CASRYGGSSYGYTF. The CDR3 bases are TGTGCCAGCAGATATGGGGGCAGCTCCTATGGCTACACCTTC.

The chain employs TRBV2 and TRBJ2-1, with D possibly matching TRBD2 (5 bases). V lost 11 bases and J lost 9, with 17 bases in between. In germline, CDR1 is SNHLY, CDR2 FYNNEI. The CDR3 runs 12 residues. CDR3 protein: CAPRSLEGEQFF. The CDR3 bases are TGTGCCCCCCGTTCGTTAGAGGGTGAGCAGTTCTTC.